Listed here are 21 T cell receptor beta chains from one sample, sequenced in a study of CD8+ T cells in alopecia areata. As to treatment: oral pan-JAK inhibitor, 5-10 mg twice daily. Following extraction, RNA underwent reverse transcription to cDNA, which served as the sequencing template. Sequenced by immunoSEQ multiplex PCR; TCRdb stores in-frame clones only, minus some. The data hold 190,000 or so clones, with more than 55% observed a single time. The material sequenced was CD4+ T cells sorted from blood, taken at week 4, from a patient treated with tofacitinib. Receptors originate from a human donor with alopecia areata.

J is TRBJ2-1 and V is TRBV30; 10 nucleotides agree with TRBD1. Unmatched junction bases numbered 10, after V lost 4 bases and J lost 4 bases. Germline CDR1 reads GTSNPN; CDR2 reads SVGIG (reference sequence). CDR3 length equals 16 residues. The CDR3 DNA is TGTGCCTGGACTTTAAAAGGGACAGGGGAATACAATGAGCAGTTCTTC. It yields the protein CAWTLKGTGEYNEQFF.

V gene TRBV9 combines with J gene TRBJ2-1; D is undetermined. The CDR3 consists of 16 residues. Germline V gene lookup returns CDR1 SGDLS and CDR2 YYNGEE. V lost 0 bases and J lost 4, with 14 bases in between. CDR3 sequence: CASSVASQVLYNEQFF. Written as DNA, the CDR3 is TGTGCCAGCAGCGTAGCAAGTCAGGTTTTATACAATGAGCAGTTCTTC.

The CDR3 sequence is CASSLGTGMNTEAFF. CDR3 in DNA: TGCGCCAGCAGCTTGGGCACAGGAATGAACACTGAAGCTTTCTTT. V usage is TRBV5-1 and J usage is TRBJ1-1; possibly TRBD1 for D (5 bases). Germline assignment: CDR1 SGHRS and CDR2 YFSETQ. V was shortened by 0 bases and J by 0 bases, with 9 bases between the two germline ends. The CDR3 runs to 15 residues.

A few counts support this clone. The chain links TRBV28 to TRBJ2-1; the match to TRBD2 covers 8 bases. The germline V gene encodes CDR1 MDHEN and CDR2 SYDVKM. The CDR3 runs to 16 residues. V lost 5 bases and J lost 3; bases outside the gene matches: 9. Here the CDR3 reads CASSPSTGTSYNEQFF. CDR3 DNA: TGTGCCAGCAGTCCCTCGACCGGGACTAGCTACAATGAGCAGTTCTTC.

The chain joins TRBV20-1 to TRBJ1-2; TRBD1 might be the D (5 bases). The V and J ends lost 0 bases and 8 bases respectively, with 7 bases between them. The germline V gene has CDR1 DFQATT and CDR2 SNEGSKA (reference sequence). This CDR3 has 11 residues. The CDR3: CSARDKGGYTF. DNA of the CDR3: TGCAGTGCTAGAGATAAGGGGGGCTACACCTTC.

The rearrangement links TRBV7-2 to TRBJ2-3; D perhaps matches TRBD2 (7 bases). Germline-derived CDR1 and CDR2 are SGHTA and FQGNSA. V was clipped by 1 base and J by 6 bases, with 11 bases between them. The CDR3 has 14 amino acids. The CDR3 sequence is CASSLVGGVDTQYF. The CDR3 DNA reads TGTGCCAGCAGCTTAGTAGGGGGGGTGGATACGCAGTATTTT.

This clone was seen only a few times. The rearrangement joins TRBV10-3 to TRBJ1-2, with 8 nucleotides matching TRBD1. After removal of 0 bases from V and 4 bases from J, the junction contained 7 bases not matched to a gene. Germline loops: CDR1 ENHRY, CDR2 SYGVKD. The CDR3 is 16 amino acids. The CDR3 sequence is CAISESRQGQAYGYTF. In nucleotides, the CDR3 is TGTGCCATCAGTGAGTCAAGGCAGGGACAGGCCTATGGCTACACCTTC.

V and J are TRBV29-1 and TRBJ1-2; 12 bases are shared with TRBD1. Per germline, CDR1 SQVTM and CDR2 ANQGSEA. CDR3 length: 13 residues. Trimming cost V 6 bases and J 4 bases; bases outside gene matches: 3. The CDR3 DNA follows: TGCAGCGTAATGGGACAGGGGGCCTATGGCTACACCTTC. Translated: CSVMGQGAYGYTF. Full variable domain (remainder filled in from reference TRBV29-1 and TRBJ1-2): SAVISQKPSRDICQRGTSLTIQCQVDSQVTMMFWYRQQPGQSLTLIATANQGSEATYESGFVIDKFPISRPNLTFSTLTVSNMSPEDSSIYLCSVMGQGAYGYTFGSGTRLTVV.

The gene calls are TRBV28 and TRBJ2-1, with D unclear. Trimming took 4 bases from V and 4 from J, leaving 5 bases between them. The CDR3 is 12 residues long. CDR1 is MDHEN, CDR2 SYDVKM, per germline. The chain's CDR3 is CASSWIYNEQFF. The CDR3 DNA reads TGTGCCAGCAGTTGGATTTACAATGAGCAGTTCTTC.

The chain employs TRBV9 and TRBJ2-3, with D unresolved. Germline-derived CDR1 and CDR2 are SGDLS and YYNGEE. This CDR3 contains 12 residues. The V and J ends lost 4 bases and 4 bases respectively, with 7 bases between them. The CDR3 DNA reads TGTGCCAGCAGCCCGCTCTCAGATACGCAGTATTTT. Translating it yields CASSPLSDTQYF.

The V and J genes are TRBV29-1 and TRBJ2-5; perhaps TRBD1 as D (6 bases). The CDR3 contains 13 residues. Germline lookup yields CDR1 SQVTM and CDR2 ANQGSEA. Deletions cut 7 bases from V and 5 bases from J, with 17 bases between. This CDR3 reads CSAPGQSGETQYF. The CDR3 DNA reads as TGCAGCGCCCCCGGACAGTCCGGGGAGACCCAGTACTTC.

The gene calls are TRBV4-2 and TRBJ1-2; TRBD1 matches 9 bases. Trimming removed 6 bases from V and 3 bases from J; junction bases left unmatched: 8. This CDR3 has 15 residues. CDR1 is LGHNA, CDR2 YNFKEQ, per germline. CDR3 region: CASRGRDRVDYGYTF. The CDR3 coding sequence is TGTGCCAGCAGGGGCCGGGACAGGGTTGACTATGGCTACACCTTC.

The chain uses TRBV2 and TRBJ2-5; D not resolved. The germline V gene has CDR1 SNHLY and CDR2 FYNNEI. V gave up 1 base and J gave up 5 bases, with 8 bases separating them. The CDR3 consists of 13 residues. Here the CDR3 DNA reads TGTGCCAGCAGTGAAGAGGGTTCGGAGACCCAGTACTTC. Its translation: CASSEEGSETQYF.

The CDR3 spells CASSLRTGLMVGPEAFF. The CDR3 coding sequence is TGTGCCAGCAGCTTACGGACGGGACTAATGGTGGGACCTGAAGCTTTCTTT. The V call is TRBV7-9, the J call TRBJ1-1; maybe TRBD1 (5 bases). The germline V and J ends were trimmed by 2 bases and 6 bases, with 22 bases remaining between them. CDR3 length: 17 amino acids. Germline V gene lookup returns CDR1 SEHNR and CDR2 FQNEAQ (reference sequence).

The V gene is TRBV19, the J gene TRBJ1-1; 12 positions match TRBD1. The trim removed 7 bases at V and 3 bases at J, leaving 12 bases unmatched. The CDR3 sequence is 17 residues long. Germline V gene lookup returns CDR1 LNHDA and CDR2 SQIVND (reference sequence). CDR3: CASKIRDRGLKDTEAFF. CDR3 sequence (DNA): TGTGCCAGTAAAATCCGGGACAGGGGGCTTAAGGACACTGAAGCTTTCTTT.

The CDR3 DNA sequence: TGCGCCAGCAGCTTCTGGACTAGCGGGGGAGAGACCCAGTACTTC. Its protein product is CASSFWTSGGETQYF. The chain combines TRBV5-1 with TRBJ2-5, with TRBD2 identical over 13 bases. The CDR3 has 15 residues. The J segment lost 4 bases and the V segment lost 2 bases, leaving 2 bases of the junction unmatched. Germline values: CDR1 SGHRS, CDR2 YFSETQ.

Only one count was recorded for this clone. This CDR3 is CASSQGGIRNSPLHF. CDR3 DNA sequence: TGTGCCAGCAGCCAAGGGGGCATAAGGAATTCACCCCTCCACTTT. The rearrangement uses TRBV25-1 and TRBJ1-6, with TRBD1 matching over 7 bases. In germline, CDR1 is MGHDK, CDR2 SYGVNS. V lost 6 bases to trimming and J lost 7 bases; unmatched junction nucleotides: 9. The CDR3 length is 15 residues.

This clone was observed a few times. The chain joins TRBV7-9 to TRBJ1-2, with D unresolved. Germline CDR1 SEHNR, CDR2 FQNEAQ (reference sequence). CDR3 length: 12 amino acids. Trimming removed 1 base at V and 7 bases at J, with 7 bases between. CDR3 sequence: CASSLVGSGYTF. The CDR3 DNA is TGTGCCAGCAGCTTAGTGGGAAGTGGCTACACCTTC.

This chain's CDR3 is CASSLGPPFYGYTF. The CDR3 DNA reads as TGTGCCAGCAGCTTGGGACCGCCTTTCTATGGCTACACCTTC. The chain recombines TRBV7-2 with TRBJ1-2; a possible D gene is TRBD1 (5 bases). The CDR3 is 14 amino acids. The germline V gene has CDR1 SGHTA and CDR2 FQGNSA. Trimming took 3 bases from V and 4 from J, leaving 12 bases between them. Filled out from reference TRBV7-2 and TRBJ1-2, the complete variable domain reads GAGVSQSPSNKVTEKGKDVELRCDPISGHTALYWYRQSLGQGLEFLIYFQGNSAPDKSGLPSDRFSAERTGGSVSTLTIQRTQQEDSAVYLCASSLGPPFYGYTFGSGTRLTVV.

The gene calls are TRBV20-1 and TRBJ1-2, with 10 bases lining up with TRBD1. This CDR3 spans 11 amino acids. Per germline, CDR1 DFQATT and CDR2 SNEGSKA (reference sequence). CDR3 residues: CSVRTGGGYTF. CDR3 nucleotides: TGCAGCGTTAGGACAGGGGGTGGCTACACCTTC.

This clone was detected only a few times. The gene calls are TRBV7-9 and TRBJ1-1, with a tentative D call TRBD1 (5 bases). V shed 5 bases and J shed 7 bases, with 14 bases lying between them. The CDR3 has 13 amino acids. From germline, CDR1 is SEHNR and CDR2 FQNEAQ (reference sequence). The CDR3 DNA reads TGTGCCAGCAGCCCCTGGACGGGGGGTGAAGCTTTCTTT. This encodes CASSPWTGGEAFF. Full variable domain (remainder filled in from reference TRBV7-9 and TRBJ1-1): DTGVSQNPRHKITKRGQNVTFRCDPISEHNRLYWYRQTLGQGPEFLTYFQNEAQLEKSRLLSDRFSAERPKGSFSTLEIQRTEQGDSAMYLCASSPWTGGEAFFGQGTRLTVV.